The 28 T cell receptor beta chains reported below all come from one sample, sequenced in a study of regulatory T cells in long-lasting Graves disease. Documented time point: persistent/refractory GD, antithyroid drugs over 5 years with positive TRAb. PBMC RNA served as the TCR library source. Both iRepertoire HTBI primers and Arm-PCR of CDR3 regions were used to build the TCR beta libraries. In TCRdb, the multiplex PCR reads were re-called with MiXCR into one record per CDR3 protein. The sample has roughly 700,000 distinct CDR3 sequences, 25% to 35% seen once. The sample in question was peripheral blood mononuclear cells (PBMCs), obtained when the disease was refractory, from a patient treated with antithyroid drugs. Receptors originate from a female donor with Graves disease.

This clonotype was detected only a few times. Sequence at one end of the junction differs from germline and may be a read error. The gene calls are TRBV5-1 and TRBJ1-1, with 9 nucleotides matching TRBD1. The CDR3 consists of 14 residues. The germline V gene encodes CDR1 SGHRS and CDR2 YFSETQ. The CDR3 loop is CASRLDRGATEAFF. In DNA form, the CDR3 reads TGCGCCAGCAGATTGGACAGGGGAGCCACTGAAGCTTTCTTT.

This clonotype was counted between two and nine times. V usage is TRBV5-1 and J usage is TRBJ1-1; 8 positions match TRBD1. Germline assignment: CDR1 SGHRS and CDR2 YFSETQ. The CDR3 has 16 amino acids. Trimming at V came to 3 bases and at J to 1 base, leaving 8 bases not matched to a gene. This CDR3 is CASSYRQGIGNTEAFF. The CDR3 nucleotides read TGCGCCAGCAGCTACAGACAGGGGATAGGGAACACTGAAGCTTTCTTT.

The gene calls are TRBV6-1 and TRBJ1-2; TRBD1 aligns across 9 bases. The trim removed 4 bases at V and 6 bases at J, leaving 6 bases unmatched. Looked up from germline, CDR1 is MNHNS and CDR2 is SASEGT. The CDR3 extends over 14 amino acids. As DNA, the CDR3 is TGTGCCAGCAGTGCTTACAGGGGGCAAAATGGCTACACCTTC. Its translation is CASSAYRGQNGYTF.

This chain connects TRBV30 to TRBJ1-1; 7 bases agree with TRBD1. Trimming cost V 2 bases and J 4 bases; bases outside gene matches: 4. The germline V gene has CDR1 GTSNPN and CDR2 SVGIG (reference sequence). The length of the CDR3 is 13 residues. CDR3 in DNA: TGTGCCTGGAGTAGACAGGGAGGCACTGAAGCTTTCTTT. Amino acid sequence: CAWSRQGGTEAFF.

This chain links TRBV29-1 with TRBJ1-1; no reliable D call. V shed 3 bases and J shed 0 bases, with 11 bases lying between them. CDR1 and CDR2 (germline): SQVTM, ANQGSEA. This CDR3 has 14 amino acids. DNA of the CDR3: TGCAGCGTTGATACACGGGGTCTGAACACTGAAGCTTTCTTT. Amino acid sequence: CSVDTRGLNTEAFF.

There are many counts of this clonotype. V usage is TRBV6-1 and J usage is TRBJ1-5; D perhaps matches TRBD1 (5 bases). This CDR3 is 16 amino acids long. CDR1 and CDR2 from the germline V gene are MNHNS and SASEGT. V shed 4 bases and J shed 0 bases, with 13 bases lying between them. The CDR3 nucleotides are TGTGCCAGCAGTGGCACAGGACCCTCTAGCAATCAGCCCCAGCATTTT. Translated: CASSGTGPSSNQPQHF.

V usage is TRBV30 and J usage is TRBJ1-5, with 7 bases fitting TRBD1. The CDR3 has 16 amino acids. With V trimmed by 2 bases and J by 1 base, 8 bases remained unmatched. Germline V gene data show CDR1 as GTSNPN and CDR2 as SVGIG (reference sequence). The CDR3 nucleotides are TGTGCCTGGAGTTCAAGAGGGGGCCGCAGCAATCAGCCCCAGCATTTT. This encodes CAWSSRGGRSNQPQHF.

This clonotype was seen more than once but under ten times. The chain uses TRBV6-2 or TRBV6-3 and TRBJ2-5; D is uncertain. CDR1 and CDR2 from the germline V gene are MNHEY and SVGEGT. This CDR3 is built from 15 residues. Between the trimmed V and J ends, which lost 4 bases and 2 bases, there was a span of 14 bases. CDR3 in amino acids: CASSSGALGQETQYF. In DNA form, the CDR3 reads TGTGCCAGCAGTTCTGGTGCCTTGGGGCAAGAGACCCAGTACTTC.

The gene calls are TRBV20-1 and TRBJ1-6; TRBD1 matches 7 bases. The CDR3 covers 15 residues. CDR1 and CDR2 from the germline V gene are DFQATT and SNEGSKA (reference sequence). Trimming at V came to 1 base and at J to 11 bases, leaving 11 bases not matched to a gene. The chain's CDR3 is CSARAPGQYDPPLHF. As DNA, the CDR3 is TGCAGTGCTAGAGCCCCGGGACAGTATGATCCACCCCTCCACTTT.

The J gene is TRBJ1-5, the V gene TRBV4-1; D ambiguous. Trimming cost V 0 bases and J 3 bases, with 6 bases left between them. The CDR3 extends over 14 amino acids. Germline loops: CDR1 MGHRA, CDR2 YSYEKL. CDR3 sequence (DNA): TGCGCCAGCAGCCAAGAAAGCTACAATCAGCCCCAGCATTTT. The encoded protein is CASSQESYNQPQHF.

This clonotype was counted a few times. The CDR3 protein is CSARDLAGPPQETQYF. The CDR3 DNA is TGCAGTGCTAGAGATCTAGCGGGGCCACCCCAAGAGACCCAGTACTTC. The rearrangement links TRBV20-1 to TRBJ2-5; TRBD2 aligns across 9 bases. V lost 0 bases, J lost 1 base, and 6 bases stayed unmatched. The CDR3 runs to 16 residues. CDR1 is DFQATT and CDR2 is SNEGSKA in the germline V gene (reference sequence).

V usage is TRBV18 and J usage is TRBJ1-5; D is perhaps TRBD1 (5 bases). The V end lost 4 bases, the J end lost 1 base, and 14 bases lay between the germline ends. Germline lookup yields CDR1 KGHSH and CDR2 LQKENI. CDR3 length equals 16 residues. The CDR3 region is CASSQYRDGSNQPQHF. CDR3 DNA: TGTGCCAGCTCACAATACCGGGACGGAAGCAATCAGCCCCAGCATTTT.

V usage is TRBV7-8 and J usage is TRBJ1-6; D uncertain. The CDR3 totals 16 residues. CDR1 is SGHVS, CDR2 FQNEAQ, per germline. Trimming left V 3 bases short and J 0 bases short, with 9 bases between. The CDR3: CASSFLWSSYNSPLHF. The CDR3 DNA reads TGTGCCAGCAGCTTTCTGTGGTCCTCCTATAATTCACCCCTCCACTTT. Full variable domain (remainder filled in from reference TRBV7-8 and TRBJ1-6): GAGVSQSPRYKVAKRGQDVALRCDPISGHVSLFWYQQALGQGPEFLTYFQNEAQLDKSGLPSDRFFAERPEGSVSTLKIQRTQQEDSAVYLCASSFLWSSYNSPLHFGNGTRLTVT.

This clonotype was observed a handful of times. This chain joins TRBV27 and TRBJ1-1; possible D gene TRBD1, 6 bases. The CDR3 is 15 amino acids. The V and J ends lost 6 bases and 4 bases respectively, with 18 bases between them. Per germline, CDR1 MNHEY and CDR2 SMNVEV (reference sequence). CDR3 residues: CASRVWRDTFTEAFF. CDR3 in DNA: TGTGCCAGCAGAGTTTGGAGGGACACCTTCACTGAAGCTTTCTTT.

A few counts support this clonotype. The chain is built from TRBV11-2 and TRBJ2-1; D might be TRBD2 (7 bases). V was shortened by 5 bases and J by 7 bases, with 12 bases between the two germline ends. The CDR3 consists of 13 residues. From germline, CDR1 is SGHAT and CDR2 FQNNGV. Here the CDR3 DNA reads TGTGCCAGCAGCCGGGGGGCCTGGAATGAGCAGTTCTTC. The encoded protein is CASSRGAWNEQFF. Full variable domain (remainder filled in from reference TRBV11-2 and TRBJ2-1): EAGVAQSPRYKIIEKRQSVAFWCNPISGHATLYWYQQILGQGPKLLIQFQNNGVVDDSQLPKDRFSAERLKGVDSTLKIQPAKLEDSAVYLCASSRGAWNEQFFGPGTRLTVL.

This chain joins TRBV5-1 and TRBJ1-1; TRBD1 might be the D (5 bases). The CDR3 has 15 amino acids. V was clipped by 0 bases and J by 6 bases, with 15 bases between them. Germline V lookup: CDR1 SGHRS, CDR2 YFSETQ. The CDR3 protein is CASSLAQGFISEAFF. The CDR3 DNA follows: TGCGCCAGCAGCTTGGCGCAGGGATTTATATCTGAAGCTTTCTTT.

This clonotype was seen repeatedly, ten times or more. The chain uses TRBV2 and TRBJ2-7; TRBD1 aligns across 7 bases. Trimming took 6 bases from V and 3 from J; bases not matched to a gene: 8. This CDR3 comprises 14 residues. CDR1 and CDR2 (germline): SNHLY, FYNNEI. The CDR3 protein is CASRLRDRFYEQYF. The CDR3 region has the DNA TGTGCCAGCAGGCTTCGGGACAGATTCTACGAGCAGTACTTC. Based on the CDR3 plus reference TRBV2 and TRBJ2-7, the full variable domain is EPEVTQTPSHQVTQMGQEVILRCVPISNHLYFYWYRQILGQKVEFLVSFYNNEISEKSEIFDDQFSVERPDGSNFTLKIRSTKLEDSAMYFCASRLRDRFYEQYFGPGTRLTVT.

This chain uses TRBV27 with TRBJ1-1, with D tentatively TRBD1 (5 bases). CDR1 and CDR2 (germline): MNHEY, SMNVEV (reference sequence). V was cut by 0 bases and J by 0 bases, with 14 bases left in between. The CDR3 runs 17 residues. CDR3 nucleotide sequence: TGTGCCAGCAGTTTATCGAATTCAGCGGACATGAACACTGAAGCTTTCTTT. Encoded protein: CASSLSNSADMNTEAFF.

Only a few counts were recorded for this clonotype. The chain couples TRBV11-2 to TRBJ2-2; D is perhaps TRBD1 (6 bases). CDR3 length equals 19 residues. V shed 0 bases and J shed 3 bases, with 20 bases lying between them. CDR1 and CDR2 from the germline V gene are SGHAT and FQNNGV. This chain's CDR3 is CASSLDGGATGIHTGELFF. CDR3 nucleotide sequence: TGTGCCAGCAGCTTAGATGGTGGGGCCACAGGGATCCACACCGGGGAGCTGTTTTTT.

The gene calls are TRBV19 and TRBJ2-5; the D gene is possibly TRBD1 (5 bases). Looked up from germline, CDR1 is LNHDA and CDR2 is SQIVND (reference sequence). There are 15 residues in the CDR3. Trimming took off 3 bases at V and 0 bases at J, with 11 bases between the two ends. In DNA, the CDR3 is TGTGCCAGTAGTATCTTGGGGCACAACCAAGAGACCCAGTACTTC. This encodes CASSILGHNQETQYF.

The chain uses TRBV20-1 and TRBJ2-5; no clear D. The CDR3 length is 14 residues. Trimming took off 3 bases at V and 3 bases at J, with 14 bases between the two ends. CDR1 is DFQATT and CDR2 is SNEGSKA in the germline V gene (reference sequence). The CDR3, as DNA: TGCAGTGCTAGCCAACTCGGACGCGAAGAGACCCAGTACTTC. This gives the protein CSASQLGREETQYF.

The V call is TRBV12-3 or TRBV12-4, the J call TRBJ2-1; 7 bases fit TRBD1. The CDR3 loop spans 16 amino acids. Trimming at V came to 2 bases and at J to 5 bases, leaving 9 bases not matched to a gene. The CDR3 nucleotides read TGTGCCAGCAGTTTAACCGGGACAGCCCTAAACAATGAGCAGTTCTTC. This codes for CASSLTGTALNNEQFF.

The CDR3 nucleotides read TGTGCCAGCAGCCCAGACAGGGGGGGGAATGTGAACACTGAAGCTTTCTTT. Translation gives CASSPDRGGNVNTEAFF. This sequence joins TRBV7-3 and TRBJ1-1, with 9 bases that match TRBD1. Germline assignment: CDR1 SGHTA and CDR2 FQGTGA. V gave up 5 bases and J gave up 0 bases; unmatched junction bases: 10. The CDR3 consists of 17 residues. Complete variable domain (other parts from reference TRBV7-3 and TRBJ1-1): GAGVSQTPSNKVTEKGKYVELRCDPISGHTALYWYRQSLGQGPEFLIYFQGTGAADDSGLPNDRFFAVRPEGSVSTLKIQRTERGDSAVYLCASSPDRGGNVNTEAFFGQGTRLTVV.

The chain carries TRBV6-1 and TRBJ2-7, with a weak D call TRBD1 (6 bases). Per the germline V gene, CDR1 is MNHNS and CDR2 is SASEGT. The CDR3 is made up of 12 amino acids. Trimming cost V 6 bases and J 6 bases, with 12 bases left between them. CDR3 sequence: CASRGAGAEQYF. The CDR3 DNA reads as TGTGCCAGCAGGGGGGCAGGGGCCGAGCAGTACTTC.

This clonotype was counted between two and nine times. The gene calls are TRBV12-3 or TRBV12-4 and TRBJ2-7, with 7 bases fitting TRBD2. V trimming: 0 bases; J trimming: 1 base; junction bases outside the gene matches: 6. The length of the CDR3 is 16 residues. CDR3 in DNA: TGTGCCAGCAGTTTAGCGTTAGGGACTACTTCCTACGAGCAGTACTTC. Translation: CASSLALGTTSYEQYF.

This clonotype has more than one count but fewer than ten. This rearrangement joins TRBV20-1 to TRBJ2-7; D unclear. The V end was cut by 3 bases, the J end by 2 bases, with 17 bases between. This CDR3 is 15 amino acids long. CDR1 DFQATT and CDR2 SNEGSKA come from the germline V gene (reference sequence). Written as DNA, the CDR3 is TGCAGTGCTAGCAAATCCGCCCCAACGCCCTACGAGCAGTACTTC. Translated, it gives CSASKSAPTPYEQYF.

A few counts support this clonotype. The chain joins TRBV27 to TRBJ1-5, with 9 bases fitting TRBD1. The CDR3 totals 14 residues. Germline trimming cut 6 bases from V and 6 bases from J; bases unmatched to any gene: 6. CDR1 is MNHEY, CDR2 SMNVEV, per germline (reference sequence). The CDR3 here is CASSPGTGRQPQHF. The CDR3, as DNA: TGTGCCAGCAGCCCAGGGACAGGGCGTCAGCCCCAGCATTTT.

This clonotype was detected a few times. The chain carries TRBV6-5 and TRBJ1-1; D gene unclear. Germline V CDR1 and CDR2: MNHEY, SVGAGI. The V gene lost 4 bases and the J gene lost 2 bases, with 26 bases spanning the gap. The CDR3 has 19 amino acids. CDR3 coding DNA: TGTGCCAGCAGTTTGGTCACTATAGCGGGCCCCGGATTCAACACTGAAGCTTTCTTT. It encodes CASSLVTIAGPGFNTEAFF.